This T cell receptor (beta chain) was observed in a study of identical twins. TCRdb re-called the 5' RACE reads with MiXCR, one entry per CDR3 protein. Of some 270,000 distinct CDR3 sequences in the sample, around 8% were seen once. Germline values: CDR1 SGHVS, CDR2 FNYEAQ. The CDR3 length is 20 residues. V was pared by 2 bases and J by 4 bases, with 28 bases between. These data also formed part of another study, on yellow fever vaccine responses in identical twins.

The chain has TRBV7-6 and TRBJ2-3; the D gene is possibly TRBD1 (6 bases). This clonotype was obtained from a woman younger than 30 in good health. Sequencing was done on a sample of CD8+ T cells sorted from blood. The CDR3 loop is CASSLFGRTALSSSSDTQYF. DNA of the CDR3: TGTGCCAGCAGCTTATTCGGACGGACAGCGTTAAGTTCGAGTTCAGATACGCAGTATTTT.